A selection of T cell receptor beta chains follows, all from one sample in a study of regulatory T cells in long-lasting Graves disease. Using its own MiXCR run on the multiplex PCR reads, TCRdb lists one record per CDR3 protein. This sample yields roughly 320,000 distinct CDR3 sequences, of which approximately 15% are seen a single time; roughly 30% belongs to the top ten. This same sample was also part of a study on T cells in Graves' hyperthyroidism and ophthalmopathy.

The sample in question was peripheral blood mononuclear cells (PBMCs), obtained at new diagnosis, from a patient treated with antithyroid drugs. Source of these receptors: a man aged 40-49 years with Graves disease. Both conserved end residues are trimmed from each CDR3.

TRBV20-1	TRBJ1-1	SANARSRMGDEAF
TRBV7-6	TRBJ2-5	ASSSAGARETQY
TRBV12-3/TRBV12-4	TRBJ1-5	ASSFRGANQPQH
TRBV30	TRBJ1-1	AWSSGGWAF
TRBV24-1	TRBJ1-5	ATSDFGQPQH
TRBV27	TRBJ2-7	ASSVTGNEQY
TRBV7-2	TRBJ2-1	ASSRLAGIYNEQF
TRBV4-3	TRBJ1-4	ASSQDYWAGKEKLF
TRBV5-1	TRBJ2-7	ASSLGSGGSYEQY
TRBV27	NA	ASSDRRPDRGQTQY
TRBV30	TRBJ1-1	AWSADSVNTEAF
TRBV19	TRBJ1-5	ATTDRVSQPQH
TRBV2	TRBJ2-3	ASSVGTQY
TRBV3-1	TRBJ2-5	ASSGTAGETQY
TRBV12-3/TRBV12-4	TRBJ1-6	ASSLREGSPLH
TRBV30	TRBJ2-2	AWSSGTSLNTGELF
TRBV7-2	TRBJ1-6	ASSLTGQTANSPLH
TRBV12-5	TRBJ2-1	ASGPPLALVLFNEQF
TRBV6-1	TRBJ1-2	ASSPIGQGAGYGYT
TRBV4-2	TRBJ1-5	ASSQDWRSYQPQH
TRBV4-1	TRBJ1-4	ASSQVARGLSNEKLF
TRBV6-1	TRBJ2-1	AFTGAPGNEQF
TRBV7-3	TRBJ2-1	ASSLGHSRDNEQF
TRBV6-2/TRBV6-3	TRBJ1-2	ASSEGEEHGYT
TRBV7-9	TRBJ2-5	ASSKGTSGGQQETQY
TRBV27	TRBJ2-3	ASSLSQGYTQY
TRBV3-1	TRBJ2-5	ASSQSRGLQY
TRBV19	TRBJ1-5	ASSAWTVSNQPQH
TRBV11-2	TRBJ1-1	ASSSRRQMNTEAF
TRBV6-2/TRBV6-3	TRBJ2-3	ASSYGLVTDTQY
TRBV10-3	TRBJ2-7	AISRAASGHEQY
TRBV20-1	TRBJ1-4	SARGTGQGAATNEKLF
TRBV25-1	TRBJ2-5	ASSVSGFGVGQY
TRBV6-2/TRBV6-3	TRBJ2-2	ASNRQGTAGELF
TRBV30	TRBJ2-5	AWSVPRAGGRETQY
TRBV2	TRBJ2-7	ASRLYSSSYEQY